This T cell receptor (beta chain) was documented in a study of a mutant IDH1 vaccine in newly diagnosed glioma. For the study at large: The start of vaccination came 4-6 weeks after radiotherapy alone, or with temozolomide cycles. Study-wide points: Pseudoprogression seemed unrelated to changes in top peripheral T cell clonotypes.

Details on this clone: The antigen is undetermined.

This CDR3 contains 19 residues. CDR1 is MDHEN and CDR2 is SYDVKM in the germline V gene. V gave up 5 bases and J gave up 1 base; unmatched junction bases: 12. TCRdb's copy holds only in-frame clones and misses some; the assay was immunoSEQ multiplex PCR. This table holds tens of thousands of clones, roughly 80% found once. Time point defined: week 35, safety follow-up. Every vaccine dose comprised 300 ug of mutant IDH1 20-mer peptide plus topical imiquimod. The rearrangement uses TRBV28 and TRBJ2-4; 12 nucleotides agree with TRBD2. The source was PBMCs, collected from a glioma patient whose treatment included an IDH1 peptide vaccine. This TCR was recovered from a man aged 40-50 years with glioma. CDR3 sequence: CASSPGFLAGGFAKNIQYF. The CDR3 DNA is TGTGCCAGCAGTCCCGGTTTTCTAGCGGGGGGGTTTGCCAAAAACATTCAGTACTTC. Together with reference TRBV28 and TRBJ2-4, the CDR3 gives the full variable domain: DVKVTQSSRYLVKRTGEKVFLECVQDMDHENMFWYRQDPGLGLRLIYFSYDVKMKEKGDIPEGYSVSREKKERFSLILESASTNQTSMYLCASSPGFLAGGFAKNIQYFGAGTRLSVL.